These 32 T cell receptor beta chains were sequenced from one sample in a study of early T cells in non-severe SARS-CoV-2 infection. TCRdb passed the 5' RACE reads through MiXCR, listing each CDR3 protein once. In the table there are just under 65,000 distinct CDR3 sequences, 7.5% to 9% of which are singletons. Sequenced here: whole blood, sampled at baseline. The receptors come from an adult who was a healthcare worker with PCR-confirmed SARS-CoV-2 infection or an uninfected control (not recorded which).

Ten or more counts support this clonotype. The chain joins TRBV7-8 to TRBJ1-3; the D is unclear. Trimming stripped 4 bases from V and 4 bases from J, with 8 bases between. CDR1 SGHVS and CDR2 FQNEAQ come from the germline V gene. This CDR3 has 13 amino acids. The DNA of the CDR3 is TGTGCCAGCAGCTACATTTCAGGAAACACCATATATTTT. It encodes CASSYISGNTIYF.

The rearrangement uses TRBV5-1 and TRBJ2-1, with TRBD1 identical over 9 bases. The CDR3 consists of 15 residues. The germline V gene encodes CDR1 SGHRS and CDR2 YFSETQ. J gave up 5 bases and V 1 base, and 4 bases lay outside the gene matches. CDR3 bases: TGCGCCAGCAGCTTGCTCCGGACAGGGGACAATGAGCAGTTCTTC. This sequence encodes CASSLLRTGDNEQFF.

The chain couples TRBV2 to TRBJ2-7, with 7 positions matching TRBD1. V dropped 4 bases and J dropped 1; count of bases not matched to a gene: 4. CDR3 length equals 14 residues. Per the germline V gene, CDR1 is SNHLY and CDR2 is FYNNEI. The CDR3 loop reads CASSVRGRSYEQYF. DNA of the CDR3: TGTGCCAGCAGTGTCAGGGGGAGATCCTACGAGCAGTACTTC.

This clonotype was counted between two and nine times. The V and J genes are TRBV6-5 and TRBJ1-5; D may be TRBD1 (5 bases). The germline V gene encodes CDR1 MNHEY and CDR2 SVGAGI. V was shortened by 3 bases and J by 0 bases, with 15 bases between the two germline ends. The CDR3 extends over 17 amino acids. The CDR3 protein is CASSYKQGGNSNQPQHF. CDR3 DNA: TGTGCCAGCAGTTATAAGCAGGGTGGGAATAGCAATCAGCCCCAGCATTTT.

V gene TRBV18 combines with J gene TRBJ2-2; D is possibly TRBD1 or TRBD2 (5 bases each). The CDR3 has 16 amino acids. CDR1 and CDR2 from the germline V gene are KGHSH and LQKENI. Trimming shortened V by 6 bases and J by 5 bases, and 19 bases separated the two germline ends. This CDR3 reads CASSSARAGQTGELFF. In nucleotides, the CDR3 is TGTGCCAGCTCCTCGGCGCGGGCAGGGCAGACCGGGGAGCTGTTTTTT.

This clonotype was counted at least ten times. The DNA for the CDR3 is TGTGCCAGCAGCCGCGGACTAGCGGGGCCCACCGGGGAGCTGTTTTTT. It encodes CASSRGLAGPTGELFF. V usage is TRBV5-8 and J usage is TRBJ2-2; 12 nucleotides agree with TRBD2. V dropped 4 bases and J dropped 4; count of bases not matched to a gene: 5. The germline gives CDR1 SGHTS, CDR2 YDEGEE. The CDR3 sequence is 16 residues long.

The gene calls are TRBV20-1 and TRBJ2-3; 7 positions agree with TRBD2. The V and J ends lost 2 bases and 3 bases, in that order; junction bases with no gene match: 11. The CDR3 has 16 residues. Germline CDR1 DFQATT, CDR2 SNEGSKA (reference sequence). This CDR3 reads CSARLFALAVTDTQYF. The CDR3 DNA is TGCAGTGCTAGACTATTCGCGCTAGCGGTTACAGATACGCAGTATTTT.

This clonotype has a count of ten or more. This chain links TRBV29-1 with TRBJ1-1, with TRBD1 as a possible D gene (5 bases). The germline CDR1 and CDR2 sequences are SQVTM and ANQGSEA. Trimming took off 5 bases at V and 1 base at J, with 11 bases between the two ends. The CDR3 has 13 amino acids. CDR3 coding DNA: TGCAGCGTTATAGCAGGGTGGAACACTGAAGCTTTCTTT. Encoded protein: CSVIAGWNTEAFF.

The CDR3 DNA sequence: TGTGCCAGCAGTCAAATGGCGGGTGCAGATACGCAGTATTTT. Its translation: CASSQMAGADTQYF. This chain links TRBV12-3 or TRBV12-4 with TRBJ2-3; D is perhaps TRBD2 (5 bases). Trimming removed 5 bases at V and 4 bases at J, with 13 bases between. The CDR3 length is 14 residues.

The gene calls are TRBV20-1 and TRBJ1-2; D remains unclear. CDR3 size: 14 residues. Trimming cost V 1 base and J 1 base, with 10 bases left between them. The germline V gene encodes CDR1 DFQATT and CDR2 SNEGSKA (reference sequence). In DNA form, the CDR3 reads TGCAGTGCTAGAGTACCCCCAGATAACTATGGCTACACCTTC. Its translation is CSARVPPDNYGYTF.

This clonotype was seen ten or more times. J is TRBJ2-3 and V is TRBV7-2; 7 nucleotides line up with TRBD2. Germline V gives CDR1 SGHTA, CDR2 FQGNSA. V lost 1 base and J lost 5; bases outside the gene matches: 6. The CDR3 runs to 15 residues. The CDR3 bases are TGTGCCAGCAGCTTAGTAGGGACGGGGGGAGATACGCAGTATTTT. This gives the protein CASSLVGTGGDTQYF.

This clonotype appeared a few times. This chain uses TRBV10-3 with TRBJ1-5; tentative D call: TRBD1 (5 bases). In germline, CDR1 is ENHRY, CDR2 SYGVKD. CDR3 length: 13 residues. The CDR3 DNA is TGTGGGACCCGGGGGGATAGCAATCAGCCCCAGCATTTT. The encoded protein is CGTRGDSNQPQHF.

The CDR3 nucleotides read TGTGCCAGCTCTAGGCGGGAGGGCGGCGAGCAGTACTTC. Amino acid sequence: CASSRREGGEQYF. The rearrangement links TRBV6-5 to TRBJ2-7, with TRBD2 matching 9 bases. V was pared by 8 bases and J by 6 bases, with 8 bases of the junction left unmatched. CDR1 is MNHEY and CDR2 is SVGAGI in the germline V gene. The CDR3 runs to 13 residues.

This clonotype has a count of ten or more. The chain combines TRBV5-1 with TRBJ1-1; perhaps TRBD1 as D (5 bases). CDR1 SGHRS and CDR2 YFSETQ come from the germline V gene. Trimming took 0 bases from V and 2 from J, leaving 14 bases between them. This CDR3 region has 16 residues. CDR3 DNA: TGCGCCAGCAGCTTGGACCCGCGGGGCTCTAACACTGAAGCTTTCTTT. Translated: CASSLDPRGSNTEAFF.

Only a few counts were recorded for this clonotype. V is TRBV4-2 and J is TRBJ2-7; the D is unclear. Germline CDR1 and CDR2: LGHNA and YNFKEQ. The CDR3 is 15 amino acids. V lost 1 base, J lost 6 bases, and 16 bases lay in between. Written as DNA, the CDR3 is TGTGCCAGCAGCCAAGGTGAGGCAATCATGAGCGAGCAGTACTTC. Protein product: CASSQGEAIMSEQYF.

On this clonotype itself: Compared with germline, one end of the junction differs, possibly owing to a read error. The V call is TRBV11-2, the J call TRBJ2-5, with 7 positions matching TRBD2. Germline assignment: CDR1 SGHAT and CDR2 FQNNGV. This CDR3 has 16 residues. The CDR3 DNA is TGTGCCAACAGCTTCCCCCTTAGCGGGCCCCAAGAGACCCAGTACTTC. Encoded protein: CANSFPLSGPQETQYF.

The rearrangement links TRBV20-1 to TRBJ2-7; 12 bases fit TRBD2. V lost 0 bases to trimming and J lost 4 bases; unmatched junction nucleotides: 4. The length of the CDR3 is 15 residues. CDR1 is DFQATT and CDR2 is SNEGSKA in the germline V gene (reference sequence). The CDR3 spells CSARDILAGGYEQYF. In DNA, the CDR3 is TGCAGTGCTAGAGATATACTAGCGGGAGGTTACGAGCAGTACTTC.

This clonotype has more than one count but fewer than ten. The V and J genes are TRBV20-1 and TRBJ2-1; unclear D gene. The CDR3 is 11 residues long. Germline V gives CDR1 DFQATT, CDR2 SNEGSKA (reference sequence). V gave up 6 bases and J gave up 8 bases, with 11 bases separating them. CDR3 amino acids: CSALGQDEQFF. In nucleotides, the CDR3 is TGCAGTGCCTTGGGCCAAGATGAGCAGTTCTTC.

J is TRBJ1-2 and V is TRBV6-1, with 7 positions matching TRBD1. This CDR3 is 13 amino acids long. With 7 bases clipped from V and 4 bases from J, the junction kept 6 bases outside the gene matches. Germline V lookup: CDR1 MNHNS, CDR2 SASEGT. The CDR3 protein is CASKNDRAYGYTF. As DNA, the CDR3 is TGTGCCAGCAAGAATGACAGGGCCTATGGCTACACCTTC.

This clonotype has more than one count but fewer than ten. V usage is TRBV29-1 and J usage is TRBJ1-2; 8 nucleotides align to TRBD1. The length of the CDR3 is 15 residues. V was pared by 6 bases and J by 0 bases, with 9 bases of the junction left unmatched. CDR1 and CDR2 from the germline V gene are SQVTM and ANQGSEA. The chain's CDR3 is CSVQDRALANYGYTF. CDR3 DNA: TGCAGCGTACAGGACAGGGCTCTAGCTAACTATGGCTACACCTTC. The whole variable domain, remainder taken from reference TRBV29-1 and TRBJ1-2, is SAVISQKPSRDICQRGTSLTIQCQVDSQVTMMFWYRQQPGQSLTLIATANQGSEATYESGFVIDKFPISRPNLTFSTLTVSNMSPEDSSIYLCSVQDRALANYGYTFGSGTRLTVV.

In its sample, this clonotype was seen many times. The CDR3: CSALKTSGDYEQYF. The DNA of the CDR3 is TGCAGTGCCCTGAAGACTAGCGGGGACTACGAGCAGTACTTC. V is TRBV20-1 and J is TRBJ2-7; 11 bases align to TRBD2. V shed 6 bases and J 3 bases; nucleotides not matched to a gene: 7. Germline CDR1 DFQATT, CDR2 SNEGSKA (reference sequence). The CDR3 has 14 residues.

The table lists this clonotype with a few counts. The chain joins TRBV7-9 to TRBJ2-5; 11 bases fit TRBD2. CDR1 is SEHNR and CDR2 is FQNEAQ in the germline V gene (reference sequence). V lost 0 bases, J lost 3 bases, and 12 bases stayed unmatched. CDR3 length equals 19 residues. CDR3 nucleotides: TGTGCCAGCAGCTTAGCCGACGGACTAGCGGGCCCGAGGGAAGAGACCCAGTACTTC. Encoded protein: CASSLADGLAGPREETQYF.

The sample holds a few counts of this clonotype. V is TRBV5-1 and J is TRBJ1-2; D remains unclear. The V gene's germline CDR1 is SGHRS and CDR2 YFSETQ. The CDR3 is 13 residues long. V was cut by 1 base and J by 4 bases, with 8 bases left in between. Written as DNA, the CDR3 is TGCGCCAGCAGCTTGATTGGTGGCTATGGCTACACCTTC. It encodes CASSLIGGYGYTF. Based on the CDR3 plus reference TRBV5-1 and TRBJ1-2, the full variable domain is KAGVTQTPRYLIKTRGQQVTLSCSPISGHRSVSWYQQTPGQGLQFLFEYFSETQRNKGNFPGRFSGRQFSNSRSEMNVSTLELGDSALYLCASSLIGGYGYTFGSGTRLTVV.

The J gene is TRBJ1-3, the V gene TRBV4-2; 8 bases align to TRBD1. Germline CDR1 is LGHNA and CDR2 is YNFKEQ. The J segment lost 8 bases and the V segment lost 4 bases, leaving 19 bases of the junction unmatched. The CDR3 contains 18 residues. CDR3 loop: CASSLPETGDIVVDTIYF. CDR3 sequence (DNA): TGTGCCAGCAGCCTGCCAGAGACAGGGGATATTGTCGTAGACACCATATATTTT.

This clonotype was observed at least ten times. V and J are TRBV20-1 and TRBJ2-1; D remains unclear. The CDR3 is 14 residues long. V was cut by 3 bases and J by 10 bases, with 19 bases left in between. Germline V gives CDR1 DFQATT, CDR2 SNEGSKA (reference sequence). CDR3: CSARVIRPFLEQFF. CDR3 DNA sequence: TGCAGTGCTAGGGTTATTCGACCCTTCCTGGAGCAGTTCTTC.

V usage is TRBV12-3 or TRBV12-4 and J usage is TRBJ2-1, with D perhaps TRBD2 (6 bases). The V end lost 5 bases, the J end lost 4 bases, and 12 bases lay between the germline ends. This CDR3 has 14 residues. In DNA form, the CDR3 reads TGTGCCAGCAGTCTCACTGGGGGGTACAATGAGCAGTTCTTC. As protein: CASSLTGGYNEQFF.

The chain carries TRBV5-1 and TRBJ1-1; 9 positions agree with TRBD1. V shed 4 bases, J shed 4 bases, and the junction held 14 bases outside the gene matches. The CDR3 has 17 residues. Germline V CDR1 and CDR2: SGHRS, YFSETQ. CDR3 loop: CASSRDRQGETATEAFF. In DNA form, the CDR3 reads TGCGCCAGCAGCCGTGATAGACAGGGGGAGACAGCCACTGAAGCTTTCTTT.

The chain combines TRBV19 with TRBJ2-7; 10 positions match TRBD2. The junction had 4 bases not matched to a gene; V was cut back by 5 bases and J by 3 bases. The CDR3 covers 14 residues. Germline CDR1 reads LNHDA; CDR2 reads SQIVND (reference sequence). The CDR3 nucleotides read TGTGCCAGTAGTCCGGGACTAGCGATCTACGAGCAGTACTTC. Protein sequence: CASSPGLAIYEQYF.

The genes are TRBV9 and TRBJ2-7; 8 bases map to TRBD2. V lost 2 bases to trimming and J lost 2 bases; unmatched junction nucleotides: 3. The CDR3 is 14 residues long. Germline lookup yields CDR1 SGDLS and CDR2 YYNGEE. Here the CDR3 reads CASSVSGEPYEQYF. The CDR3, as DNA: TGTGCCAGCAGCGTTAGCGGGGAACCCTACGAGCAGTACTTC.

This clonotype has only a few counts. V usage is TRBV18 and J usage is TRBJ2-2, with 7 bases fitting TRBD2. After removal of 0 bases from V and 4 bases from J, the junction contained 2 bases not matched to a gene. CDR1 and CDR2 from the germline V gene are KGHSH and LQKENI. This CDR3 is 15 amino acids long. CDR3 loop: CASSPPGGTTGELFF. In nucleotides, the CDR3 is TGTGCCAGCTCACCACCGGGAGGGACCACCGGGGAGCTGTTTTTT.

CDR3 in DNA: TGTGCCAGCAGCGCGGCCGACAGGGCAGGATATGGCTACACCTTC. Translation gives CASSAADRAGYGYTF. The V call is TRBV7-9, the J call TRBJ1-2; TRBD1 matches at 7 bases. The junction had 11 bases not matched to a gene; V was cut back by 5 bases and J by 5 bases. The CDR3 extends over 15 amino acids. Germline CDR1 reads SEHNR; CDR2 reads FQNEAQ (reference sequence).

The chain couples TRBV7-6 to TRBJ1-2; the D gene is possibly TRBD1 (5 bases). V was trimmed by 5 bases and J by 6 bases, leaving 16 bases between them. The CDR3 totals 14 residues. Germline V gives CDR1 SGHVS, CDR2 FNYEAQ. This CDR3 reads CASSNRDLANGYTF. The CDR3 bases are TGTGCCAGCAGCAACCGGGACCTTGCTAATGGCTACACCTTC. The variable domain in full, with the rest retrieved from reference TRBV7-6 and TRBJ1-2, is GAGVSQSPRYKVTKRGQDVALRCDPISGHVSLYWYRQALGQGPEFLTYFNYEAQQDKSGLPNDRFSAERPEGSISTLTIQRTEQRDSAMYRCASSNRDLANGYTFGSGTRLTVV.